This TCR beta chain was sequenced during a study of cytotoxic CD8 clonotypes in ibrutinib-treated CLL. Study information: Once patients had received a median 12 months of treatment, range 6 to 36, response samples were obtained.

The CDR3 loop spans 12 amino acids. Germline CDR1 and CDR2: SNHLY and FYNNEI. V dropped 6 bases and J dropped 3 bases, with 9 bases sitting between them. Only in-frame clones appear in the TCRdb table, and some are missing; sequencing was by immunoSEQ multiplex PCR. The sample has about 45,000 clones; about 69% are singletons. This clone is a singleton in its sample. The specimen was PBMCs, collected after 24 months of ibrutinib treatment. This receptor was taken from a human donor with chronic lymphocytic leukemia. This chain joins TRBV2 and TRBJ2-7; weak D call: TRBD2 (6 bases). CDR3 protein: CASSRGSYEQYF. In nucleotides, the CDR3 is TGTGCCAGCAGCCGGGGGAGCTACGAGCAGTACTTC.